The entry below gives a single TCR beta chain sequence along with its context. Cohorts were assigned according to the clinical history that participants reported. The data belong to a study of blood T cell repertoires in COVID-19. Study-level background: Specimens from acute and convalescent COVID-19 originated in the United States, Italy and Spain. In each case, the material was cDNA or gDNA derived from T cells, B-cell-depleted T cells, or PBMCs.

Per the original data handling: Using reference gene primer amplification, nucleated cell counts were estimated. Assay: immunoSEQ multiplex PCR; the TCRdb copy retains only in-frame clones and omits some. Clonal size and the V and J genes are those of that table, whereas D and trimming came from the DNA. The sample includes 400,000 to 550,000 clones, roughly 85% of them seen just once. Germline V gene data show CDR1 as SGHAT and CDR2 as FQNNGV. V gave up 3 bases and J gave up 2 bases, with 11 bases separating them. This CDR3 comprises 14 residues. The rearrangement joins TRBV11-2 to TRBJ2-7; no definite D call. This sequence was found in a woman under 30 with acute COVID-19. The sequencing input was PBMCs or T cells enriched from blood (not recorded which). Written as DNA, the CDR3 is TGTGCCAGCAGCTTTGACATGTCCACCTACGAGCAGTACTTC. Encoded protein: CASSFDMSTYEQYF.